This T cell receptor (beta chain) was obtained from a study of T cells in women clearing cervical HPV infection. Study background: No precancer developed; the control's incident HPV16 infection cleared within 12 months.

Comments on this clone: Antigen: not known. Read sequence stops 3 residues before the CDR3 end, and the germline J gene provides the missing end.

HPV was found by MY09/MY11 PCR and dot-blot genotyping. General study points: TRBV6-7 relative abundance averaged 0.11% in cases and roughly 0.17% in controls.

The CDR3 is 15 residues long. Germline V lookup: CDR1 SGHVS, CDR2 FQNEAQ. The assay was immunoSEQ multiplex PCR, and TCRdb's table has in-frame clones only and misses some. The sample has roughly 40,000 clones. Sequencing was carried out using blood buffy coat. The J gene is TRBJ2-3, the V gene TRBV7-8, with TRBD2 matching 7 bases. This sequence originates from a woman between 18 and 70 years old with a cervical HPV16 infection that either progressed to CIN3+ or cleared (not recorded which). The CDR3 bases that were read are TGTGCCAGCAGCTTAGCGGGAGGGACTTCCGGTGCG. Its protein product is CASSLAGGTSGA. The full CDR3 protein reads CASSLAGGTSGAQYF.